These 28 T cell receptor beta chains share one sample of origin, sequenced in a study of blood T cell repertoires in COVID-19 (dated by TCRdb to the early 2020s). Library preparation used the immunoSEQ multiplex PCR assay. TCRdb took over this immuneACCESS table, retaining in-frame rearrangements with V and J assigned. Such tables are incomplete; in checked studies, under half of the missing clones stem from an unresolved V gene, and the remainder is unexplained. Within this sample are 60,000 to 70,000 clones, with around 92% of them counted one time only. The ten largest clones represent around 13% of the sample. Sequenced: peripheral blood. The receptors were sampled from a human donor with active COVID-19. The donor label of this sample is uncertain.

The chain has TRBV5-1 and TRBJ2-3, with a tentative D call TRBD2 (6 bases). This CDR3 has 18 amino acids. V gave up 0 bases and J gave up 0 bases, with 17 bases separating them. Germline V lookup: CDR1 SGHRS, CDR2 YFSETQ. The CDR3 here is CASSLAMESTSSTDTQYF. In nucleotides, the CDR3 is TGCGCCAGCAGCTTGGCCATGGAGAGTACTAGCAGCACAGATACGCAGTATTTT.

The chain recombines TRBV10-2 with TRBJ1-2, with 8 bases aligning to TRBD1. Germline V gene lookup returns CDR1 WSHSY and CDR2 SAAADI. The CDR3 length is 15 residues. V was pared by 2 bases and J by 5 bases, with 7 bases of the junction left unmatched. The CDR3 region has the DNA TGCGCCAGCAGTGAGACCGGGACAGGCGCATATGGCTACACCTTC. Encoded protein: CASSETGTGAYGYTF.

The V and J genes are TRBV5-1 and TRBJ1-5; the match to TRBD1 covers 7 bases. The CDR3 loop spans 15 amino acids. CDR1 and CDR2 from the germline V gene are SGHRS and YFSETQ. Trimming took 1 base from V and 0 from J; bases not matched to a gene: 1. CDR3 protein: CASSLTGASNQPQHF. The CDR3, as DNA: TGCGCCAGCAGCTTGACAGGGGCTAGCAATCAGCCCCAGCATTTT. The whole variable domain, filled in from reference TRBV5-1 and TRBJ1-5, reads KAGVTQTPRYLIKTRGQQVTLSCSPISGHRSVSWYQQTPGQGLQFLFEYFSETQRNKGNFPGRFSGRQFSNSRSEMNVSTLELGDSALYLCASSLTGASNQPQHFGDGTRLSIL.

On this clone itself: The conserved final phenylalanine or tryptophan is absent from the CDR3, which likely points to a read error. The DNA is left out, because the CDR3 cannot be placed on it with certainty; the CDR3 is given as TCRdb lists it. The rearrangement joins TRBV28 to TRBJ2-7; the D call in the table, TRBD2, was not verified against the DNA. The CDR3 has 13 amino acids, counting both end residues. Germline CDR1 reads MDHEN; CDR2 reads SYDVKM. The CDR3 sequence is CASRAPKPAGLMG.

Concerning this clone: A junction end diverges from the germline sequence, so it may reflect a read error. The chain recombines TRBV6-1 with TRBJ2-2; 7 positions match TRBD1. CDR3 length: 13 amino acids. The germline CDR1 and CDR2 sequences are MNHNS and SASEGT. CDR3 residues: CASCDRVGGELFF. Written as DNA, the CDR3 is TGTGCCAGCTGTGACAGGGTCGGCGGGGAGCTGTTTTTT.

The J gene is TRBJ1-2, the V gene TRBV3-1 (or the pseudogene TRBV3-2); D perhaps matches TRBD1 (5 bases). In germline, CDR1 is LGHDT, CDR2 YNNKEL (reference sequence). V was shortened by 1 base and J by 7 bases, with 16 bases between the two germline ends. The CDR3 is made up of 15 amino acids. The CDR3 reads CASSQGTQGGFGYTF. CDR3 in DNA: TGTGCCAGCAGCCAAGGGACCCAGGGAGGTTTTGGCTACACCTTC.

This CDR3 is CASSFEETQYF. As DNA, the CDR3 is TGCGCCAGCAGCTTCGAAGAGACCCAGTACTTC. The chain couples TRBV5-1 to TRBJ2-5; D unresolved. Per germline, CDR1 SGHRS and CDR2 YFSETQ. This CDR3 contains 11 residues. The germline V and J ends were trimmed by 2 bases and 3 bases, with 2 bases remaining between them.

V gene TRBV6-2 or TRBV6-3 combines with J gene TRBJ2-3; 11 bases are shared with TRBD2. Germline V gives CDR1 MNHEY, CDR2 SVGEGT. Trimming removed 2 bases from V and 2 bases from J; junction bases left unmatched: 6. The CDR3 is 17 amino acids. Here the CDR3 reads CASSYRASGRNTDTQYF. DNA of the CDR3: TGTGCCAGCAGTTACAGGGCTAGCGGGAGGAACACAGATACGCAGTATTTT.

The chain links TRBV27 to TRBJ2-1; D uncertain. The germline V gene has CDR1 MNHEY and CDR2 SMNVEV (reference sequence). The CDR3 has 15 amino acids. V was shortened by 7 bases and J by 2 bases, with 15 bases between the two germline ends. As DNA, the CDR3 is TGTGCCAGCACCTTGGTCCCAGGCCCCTACAATGAGCAGTTCTTC. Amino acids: CASTLVPGPYNEQFF.

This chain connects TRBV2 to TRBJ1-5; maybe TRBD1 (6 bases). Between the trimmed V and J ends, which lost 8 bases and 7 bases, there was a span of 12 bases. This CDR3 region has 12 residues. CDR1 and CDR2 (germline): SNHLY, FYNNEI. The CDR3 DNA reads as TGTGCCAGCGGGGACACGCTCCAGCCCCAGCATTTT. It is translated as CASGDTLQPQHF.

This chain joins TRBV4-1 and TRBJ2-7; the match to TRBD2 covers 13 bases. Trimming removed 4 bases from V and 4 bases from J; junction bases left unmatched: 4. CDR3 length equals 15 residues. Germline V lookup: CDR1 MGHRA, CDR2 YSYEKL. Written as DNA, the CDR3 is TGCGCCAGCAGCCGACGGACTAGCGGGAGTTACGAGCAGTACTTC. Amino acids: CASSRRTSGSYEQYF.

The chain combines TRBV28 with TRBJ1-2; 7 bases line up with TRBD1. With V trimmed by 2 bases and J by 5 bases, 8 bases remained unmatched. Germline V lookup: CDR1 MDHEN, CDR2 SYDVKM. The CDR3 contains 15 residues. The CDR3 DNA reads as TGTGCCAGCAGTTTAGCGTCAGGGGGGAATTATGGCTACACCTTC. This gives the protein CASSLASGGNYGYTF.

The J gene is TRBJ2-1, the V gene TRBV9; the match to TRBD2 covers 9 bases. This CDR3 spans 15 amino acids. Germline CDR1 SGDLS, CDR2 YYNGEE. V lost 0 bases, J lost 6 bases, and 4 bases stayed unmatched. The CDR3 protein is CASSVGLAGFNEQFF. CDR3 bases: TGTGCCAGCAGCGTAGGGCTAGCGGGGTTCAATGAGCAGTTCTTC.

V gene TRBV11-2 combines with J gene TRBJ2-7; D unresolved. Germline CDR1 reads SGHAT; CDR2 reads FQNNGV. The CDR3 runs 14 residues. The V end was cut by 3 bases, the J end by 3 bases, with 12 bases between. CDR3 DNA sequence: TGTGCCAGCAGCTTCCAACAGAACAGCTACGAGCAGTACTTC. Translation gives CASSFQQNSYEQYF.

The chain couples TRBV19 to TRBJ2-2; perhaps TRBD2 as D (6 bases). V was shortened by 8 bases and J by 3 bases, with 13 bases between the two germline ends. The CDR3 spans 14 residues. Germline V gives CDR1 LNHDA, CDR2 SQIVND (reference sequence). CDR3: CASSSGGDTGELFF. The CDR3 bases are TGTGCCAGTTCGAGCGGAGGGGACACCGGGGAGCTGTTTTTT.

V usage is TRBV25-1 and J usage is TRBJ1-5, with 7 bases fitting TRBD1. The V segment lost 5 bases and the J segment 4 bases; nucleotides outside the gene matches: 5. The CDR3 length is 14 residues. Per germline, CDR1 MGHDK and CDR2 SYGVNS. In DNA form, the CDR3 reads TGTGCCAGCAGTCCGTCCAGGGGGAATCAGCCCCAGCATTTT. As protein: CASSPSRGNQPQHF.

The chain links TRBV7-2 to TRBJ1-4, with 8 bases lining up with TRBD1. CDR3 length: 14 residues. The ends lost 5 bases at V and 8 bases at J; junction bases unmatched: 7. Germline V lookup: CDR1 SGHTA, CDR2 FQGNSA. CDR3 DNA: TGTGCCAGCAGCATCGACAGGGGCGGCGAAAAACTGTTTTTT. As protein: CASSIDRGGEKLFF.

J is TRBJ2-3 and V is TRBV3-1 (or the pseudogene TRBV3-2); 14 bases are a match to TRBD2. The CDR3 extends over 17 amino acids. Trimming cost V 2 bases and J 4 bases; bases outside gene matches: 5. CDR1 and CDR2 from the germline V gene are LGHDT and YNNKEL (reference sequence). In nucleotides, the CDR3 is TGTGCCAGCAGCCAACAGGGACTAGCGGGAGTCGCAGATACGCAGTATTTT. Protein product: CASSQQGLAGVADTQYF.

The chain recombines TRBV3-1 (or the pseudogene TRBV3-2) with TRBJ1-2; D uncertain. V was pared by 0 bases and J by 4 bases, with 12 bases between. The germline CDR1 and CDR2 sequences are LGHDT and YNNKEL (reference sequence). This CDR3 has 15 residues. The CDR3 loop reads CASSQDWRGGYGYTF. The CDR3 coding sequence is TGTGCCAGCAGCCAAGATTGGCGGGGTGGCTATGGCTACACCTTC.

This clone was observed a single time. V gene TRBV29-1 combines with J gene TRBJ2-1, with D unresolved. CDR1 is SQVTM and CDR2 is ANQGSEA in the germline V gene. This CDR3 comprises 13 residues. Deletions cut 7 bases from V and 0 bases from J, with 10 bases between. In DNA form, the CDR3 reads TGCAGCGGCGGTTCAAGCTCCTACAATGAGCAGTTCTTC. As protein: CSGGSSSYNEQFF.

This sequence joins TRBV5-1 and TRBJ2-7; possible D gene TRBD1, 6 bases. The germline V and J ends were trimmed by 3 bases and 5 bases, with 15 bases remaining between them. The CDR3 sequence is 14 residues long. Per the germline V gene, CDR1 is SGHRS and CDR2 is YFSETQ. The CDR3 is CASSSLQGSHEQYF. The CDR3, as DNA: TGCGCCAGCAGCTCCCTACAGGGCTCGCACGAGCAGTACTTC.

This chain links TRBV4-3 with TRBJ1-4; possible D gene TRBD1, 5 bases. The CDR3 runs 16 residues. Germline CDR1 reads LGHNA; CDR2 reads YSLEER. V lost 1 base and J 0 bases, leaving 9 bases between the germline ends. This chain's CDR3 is CASSQGGGATNEKLFF. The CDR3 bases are TGCGCCAGCAGCCAAGGGGGGGGTGCAACTAATGAAAAACTGTTTTTT.

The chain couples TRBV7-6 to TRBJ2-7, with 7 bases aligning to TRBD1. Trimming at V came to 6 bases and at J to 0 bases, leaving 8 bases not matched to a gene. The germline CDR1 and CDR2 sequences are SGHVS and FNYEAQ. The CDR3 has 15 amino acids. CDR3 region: CASSNDYRGSYEQYF. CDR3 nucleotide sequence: TGTGCCAGCAGTAACGATTACAGGGGCTCCTACGAGCAGTACTTC.

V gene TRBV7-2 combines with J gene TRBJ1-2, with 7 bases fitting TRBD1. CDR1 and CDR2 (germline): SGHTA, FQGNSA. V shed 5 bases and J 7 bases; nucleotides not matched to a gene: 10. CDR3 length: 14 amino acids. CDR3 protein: CASSVQGSLGGYTF. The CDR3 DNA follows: TGTGCCAGCAGCGTACAGGGGTCGTTGGGTGGCTACACCTTC.

CDR3 loop: CASSIGQSYEQYF. The CDR3 DNA sequence: TGTGCCAGTAGTATCGGACAGTCCTACGAGCAGTACTTC. The gene calls are TRBV19 and TRBJ2-7; perhaps TRBD1 as D (6 bases). The V end was cut by 3 bases, the J end by 1 base, with 7 bases between. Germline lookup yields CDR1 LNHDA and CDR2 SQIVND (reference sequence). The length of the CDR3 is 13 residues.

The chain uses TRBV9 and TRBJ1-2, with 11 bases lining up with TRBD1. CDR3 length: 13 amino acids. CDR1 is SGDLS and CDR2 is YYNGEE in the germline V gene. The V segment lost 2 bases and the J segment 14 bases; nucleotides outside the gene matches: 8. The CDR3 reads CASSVRTGGVGTF. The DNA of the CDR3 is TGTGCCAGCAGCGTCCGGACAGGGGGCGTCGGTACCTTC.

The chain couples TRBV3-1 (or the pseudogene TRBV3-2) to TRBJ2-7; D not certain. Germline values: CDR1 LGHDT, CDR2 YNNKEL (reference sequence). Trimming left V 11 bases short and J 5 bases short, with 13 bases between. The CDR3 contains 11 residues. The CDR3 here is CAPFIAHEQYF. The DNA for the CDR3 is TGTGCCCCCTTTATAGCCCACGAGCAGTACTTC.

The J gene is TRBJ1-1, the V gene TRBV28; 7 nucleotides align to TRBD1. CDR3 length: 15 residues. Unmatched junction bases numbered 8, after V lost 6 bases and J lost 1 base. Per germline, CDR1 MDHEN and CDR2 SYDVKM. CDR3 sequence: CASRTPRDRNTEAFF. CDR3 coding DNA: TGTGCCAGCAGAACCCCCCGGGACAGGAACACTGAAGCTTTCTTT.